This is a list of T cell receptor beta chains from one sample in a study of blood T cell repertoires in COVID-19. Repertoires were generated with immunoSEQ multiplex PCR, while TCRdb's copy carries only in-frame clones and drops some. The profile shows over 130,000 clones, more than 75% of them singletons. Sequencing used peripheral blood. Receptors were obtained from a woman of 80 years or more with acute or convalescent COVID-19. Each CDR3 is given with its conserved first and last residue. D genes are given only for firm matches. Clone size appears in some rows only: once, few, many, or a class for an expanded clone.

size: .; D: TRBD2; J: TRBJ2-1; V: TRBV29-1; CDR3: CSVETSGADSSYNEQFF; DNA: TGCAGCGTTGAAACTAGCGGGGCGGACAGCTCCTACAATGAGCAGTTCTTC
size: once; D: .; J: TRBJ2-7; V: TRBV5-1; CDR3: CASSGQGITYEQYF; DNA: TGCGCCAGCTCCGGCCAGGGGATCACCTACGAGCAGTACTTC
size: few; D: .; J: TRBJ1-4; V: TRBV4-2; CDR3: CASSQEGYTMGPVKKLFF; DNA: TGTGCCAGCAGCCAAGAAGGCTACACCATGGGGCCAGTGAAAAAACTGTTTTTT
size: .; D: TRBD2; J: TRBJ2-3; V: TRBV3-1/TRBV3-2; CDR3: CASSQGGTSGWDTQYF; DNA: TGTGCCAGCAGCCAAGGGGGAACTAGCGGTTGGGATACGCAGTATTTT
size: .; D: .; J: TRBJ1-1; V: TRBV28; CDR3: CASSRGRPMNTEAFF; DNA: TGTGCCAGCAGTAGGGGCAGACCAATGAACACTGAAGCTTTCTTT
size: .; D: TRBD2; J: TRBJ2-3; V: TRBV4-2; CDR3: CASSQDPGTTSTDTQYF; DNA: TGTGCCAGCAGCCAAGATCCCGGGACTACTAGCACAGATACGCAGTATTTT
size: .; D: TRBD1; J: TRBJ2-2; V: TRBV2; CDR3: CASSDMGQSNTGELFF; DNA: TGTGCCAGCAGTGACATGGGACAGTCGAACACCGGGGAGCTGTTTTTT
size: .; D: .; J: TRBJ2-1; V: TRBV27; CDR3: CASSPDRGGYNEQFF; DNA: TGTGCCAGCAGTCCCGACAGGGGAGGGTACAATGAGCAGTTCTTC
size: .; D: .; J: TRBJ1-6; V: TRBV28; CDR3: CASSFFGSSYNSPLHF; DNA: TGTGCCAGCAGTTTTTTTGGGAGCTCCTATAATTCACCCCTCCACTTT
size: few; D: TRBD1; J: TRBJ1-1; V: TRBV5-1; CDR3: CASSLARVRTGAPNTEAFF; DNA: TGCGCCAGCAGCTTGGCCAGGGTGAGAACAGGGGCTCCGAACACTGAAGCTTTCTTT
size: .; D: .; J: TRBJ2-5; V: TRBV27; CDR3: CASSSQQETQYF; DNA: TGTGCCAGCAGTTCACAGCAAGAGACCCAGTACTTC
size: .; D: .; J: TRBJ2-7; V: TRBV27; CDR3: CASSPRRGSYEQYF; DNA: TGTGCCAGCAGTCCAAGGAGGGGATCCTACGAGCAGTACTTC
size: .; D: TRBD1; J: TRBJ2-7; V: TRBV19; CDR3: CASSIGRGLYEQYF; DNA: TGTGCCAGTAGTATCGGCAGGGGGCTCTACGAGCAGTACTTC
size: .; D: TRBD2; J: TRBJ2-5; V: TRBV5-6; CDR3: CASSLGLAGGETQYF; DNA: TGTGCCAGCAGCCTCGGACTAGCGGGAGGTGAGACCCAGTACTTC
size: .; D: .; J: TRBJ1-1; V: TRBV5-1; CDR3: CASSFYPNTEAFF; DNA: TGCGCCAGCAGCTTCTATCCCAACACTGAAGCTTTCTTT
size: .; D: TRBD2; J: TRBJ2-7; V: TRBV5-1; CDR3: CASSWGAGGSSYEQYF; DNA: TGCGCCAGCAGCTGGGGAGCGGGAGGAAGCTCCTACGAGCAGTACTTC
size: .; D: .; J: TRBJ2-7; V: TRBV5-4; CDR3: CASSWGLQYEQYF; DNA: TGTGCCAGCAGCTGGGGACTTCAATACGAGCAGTACTTC
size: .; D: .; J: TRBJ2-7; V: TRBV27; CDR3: CASSFIAERGGYEQYF; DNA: TGTGCCAGCAGTTTTATAGCGGAGAGAGGAGGATACGAGCAGTACTTC
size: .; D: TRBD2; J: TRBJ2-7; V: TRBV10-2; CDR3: CASSEPPPGGPGEQYF; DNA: TGCGCCAGCAGTGAGCCCCCCCCGGGGGGGCCGGGGGAGCAGTACTTC
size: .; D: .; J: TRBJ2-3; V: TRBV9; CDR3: CASSVGSGSTDTQYF; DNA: TGTGCCAGCAGCGTAGGGAGCGGGAGCACAGATACGCAGTATTTT